These T cell receptor beta chains were read from a single sample in a study of identical twins. One entry per CDR3 protein results from TCRdb running MiXCR on the 5' RACE reads. This sample yields 1.5 million to 2 million distinct CDR3 sequences, of which around a third are seen a single time; 0.25% to 0.3% belongs to the top ten. Sequenced sample: cord blood. The receptor source for this set is a newborn girl in good health. The CDR3 runs from the conserved cysteine through the conserved F or W. Fields, in order: CDR3 protein, CDR3 DNA, clone size, V gene, J gene, D gene. The D gene is left open where the match is weak. The size field is filled for only some rows; it gives once, few, many or a size class.

CASSSPGTSRRTEALF	TGCGCCAGCAGCTCCCCCGGGACATCCCGGCGGACTGAAGCTTTATTT	.	TRBV5-1	TRBJ1-1	.
CATSAGGGYGYTF	TGTGCCACCAGTGCAGGGGGGGGCTATGGCTACACCTTC	.	TRBV24-1	TRBJ1-2	TRBD1
CATSDLLPGTLLNTEAFF	TGTGCCACCAGTGATTTGCTTCCCGGGACACTTTTGAACACTGAAGCTTTCTTT	few	TRBV24-1	TRBJ1-1	.
CSAKDGAVQETQYF	TGCAGTGCTAAAGATGGCGCTGTTCAAGAGACCCAGTACTTC	few	TRBV20-1	TRBJ2-5	.
CSARLPLREQYF	TGCAGTGCTAGACTCCCCTTGCGCGAGCAGTACTTC	few	TRBV20-1	TRBJ2-7	.
CASSEAVGNNSPLHF	TGTGCCAGCAGTGAAGCGGTAGGGAACAATTCACCCCTCCACTTT	.	TRBV2	TRBJ1-6	.
CASSLVEAGRPYEQYF	TGCGCCAGCAGCTTGGTCGAAGCGGGGCGACCATACGAGCAGTACTTC	few	TRBV5-1	TRBJ2-7	TRBD2
CASSLVTVGYEQYF	TGCGCCAGCAGCTTGGTTACAGTGGGTTACGAGCAGTACTTC	.	TRBV5-1	TRBJ2-7	.
CASSLGGVGDYEQYF	TGTGCCAGCAGCTTAGGAGGGGTTGGGGATTACGAGCAGTACTTC	.	TRBV13	TRBJ2-7	.
CASSETSGGSTDTQYF	TGTGCCAGCAGTGAAACTAGCGGGGGAAGCACAGATACGCAGTATTTT	.	TRBV6-1	TRBJ2-3	TRBD2
CASSQAGQGNTEVFF	TGTGCCAGCAGCCAAGCCGGACAGGGGAACACTGAAGTTTTCTTT	few	TRBV4-2	TRBJ1-1	TRBD1
CSAGTGTSYYEQYF	TGCAGTGCTGGCACCGGGACTAGCTACTACGAGCAGTACTTC	.	TRBV20-1	TRBJ2-7	TRBD2
CASSLSAHEQYF	TGCGCCAGCAGCTTATCCGCCCACGAGCAGTACTTC	many	TRBV5-1	TRBJ2-7	.
CASSQAPLLKTEVFGYTF	TGTGCCAGCAGCCAAGCTCCCCTCCTTAAGACAGAAGTCTTTGGCTACACCTTC	.	TRBV4-2	TRBJ1-2	.
CASSPNNNQETQYF	TGTGCCAGCTCACCAAATAACAACCAAGAGACCCAGTACTTC	.	TRBV18	TRBJ2-5	.